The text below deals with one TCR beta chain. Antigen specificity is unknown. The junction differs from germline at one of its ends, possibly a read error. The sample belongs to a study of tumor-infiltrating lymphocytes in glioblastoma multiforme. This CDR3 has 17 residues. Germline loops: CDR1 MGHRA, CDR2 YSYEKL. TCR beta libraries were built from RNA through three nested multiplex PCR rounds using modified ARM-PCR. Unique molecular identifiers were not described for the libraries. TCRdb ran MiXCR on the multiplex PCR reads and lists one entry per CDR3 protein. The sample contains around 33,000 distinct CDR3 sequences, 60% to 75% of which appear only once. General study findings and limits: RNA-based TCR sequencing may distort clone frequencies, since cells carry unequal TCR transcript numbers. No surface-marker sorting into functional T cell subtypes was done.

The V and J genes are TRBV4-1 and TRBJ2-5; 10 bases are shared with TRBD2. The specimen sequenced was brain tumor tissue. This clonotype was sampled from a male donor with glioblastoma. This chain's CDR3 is CDSNQEVASGSGGTQYF. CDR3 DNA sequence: TGCGACAGCAACCAAGAGGTGGCTAGCGGGAGTGGGGGGACCCAGTACTTC.